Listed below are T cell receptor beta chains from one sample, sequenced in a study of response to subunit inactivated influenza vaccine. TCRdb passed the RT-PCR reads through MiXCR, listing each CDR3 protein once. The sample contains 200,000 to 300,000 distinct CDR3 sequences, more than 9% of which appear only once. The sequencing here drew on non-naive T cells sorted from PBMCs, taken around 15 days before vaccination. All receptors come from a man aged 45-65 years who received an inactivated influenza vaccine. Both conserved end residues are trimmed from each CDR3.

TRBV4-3 ASSPSALAGDSTGELF
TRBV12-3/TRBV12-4 ASSLGLLRPFSSGANVLT
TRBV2 ASNAQVTYEQY
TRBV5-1 ASSLGLAGVRSETQY
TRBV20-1 SARGRYTDTQY
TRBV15 ATQPLSSGANVLT
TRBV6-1 ASRQTRRSANTGELF
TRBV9 ASSPAALSVYNEQF
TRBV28 ASSIRQNTDTQY
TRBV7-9 ASSLEPTGARDQPQH
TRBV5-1 ASSSGRGSGELF
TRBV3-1 ASTGRAGGNPYNEQF
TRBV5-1 ASSLAPGSSNQPQH
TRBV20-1 SPGREPYEQY
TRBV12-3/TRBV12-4 ASSFAEETQY
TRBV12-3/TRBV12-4 ASSLGATSGRTYNEQF
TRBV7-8 ASSWTGGFTGELF
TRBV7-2 ASSSGGSYNEQF
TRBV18 ASSPNRPNTGELF
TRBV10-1 ATSRDSFTDTQY
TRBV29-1 SAMGGGSYNEQF
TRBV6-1 ASSEYWDRAYEQY
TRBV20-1 SASPRDSLGEQY
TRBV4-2 ASSQDGRANEKLF
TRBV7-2 ASSSSSGQHQPQH
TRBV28 ASSPTSSYEQY
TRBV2 ACCFETSGGMNTGELF